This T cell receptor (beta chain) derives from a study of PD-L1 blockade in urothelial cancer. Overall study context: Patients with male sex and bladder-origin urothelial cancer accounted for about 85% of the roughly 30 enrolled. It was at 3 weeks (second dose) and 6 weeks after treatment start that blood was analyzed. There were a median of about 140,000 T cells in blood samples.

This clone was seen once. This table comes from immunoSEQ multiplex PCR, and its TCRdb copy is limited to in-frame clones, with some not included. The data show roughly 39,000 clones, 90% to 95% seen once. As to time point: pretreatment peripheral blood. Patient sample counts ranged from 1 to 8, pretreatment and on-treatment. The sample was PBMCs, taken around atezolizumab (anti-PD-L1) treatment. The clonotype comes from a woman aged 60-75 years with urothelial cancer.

This CDR3 reads CASSLTAYGYTF. CDR3 bases: TGTGCCAGCAGCTTGACCGCGTATGGCTACACCTTC. The V gene is TRBV5-5, the J gene TRBJ1-2; no reliable D call. V was trimmed by 1 base and J by 5 bases, leaving 6 bases between them. Germline V lookup: CDR1 SGHKS, CDR2 YYEKEE (reference sequence). The CDR3 is 12 residues long.